This T cell receptor (beta chain) was observed in a study of regulatory T cells in long-lasting Graves disease. The CDR3 has 14 amino acids. The V end was cut by 4 bases, the J end by 3 bases, with 13 bases between. Germline CDR1 reads MNHEY; CDR2 reads SVGAGI. Arm-PCR of CDR3 regions with iRepertoire HTBI primers generated TCR beta libraries. Using its own MiXCR run on the multiplex PCR reads, TCRdb lists one record per CDR3 protein. The sample yields 510,000 or so distinct CDR3 sequences, around 12% seen once. The time point denotes: newly diagnosed GD, antithyroid drugs for less than 3 months. RNA from PBMCs was the source of the TCR library. The same data also contributed to another study, on T cells in Graves' hyperthyroidism and ophthalmopathy.

The chain links TRBV6-5 to TRBJ2-7; D might be TRBD1 or TRBD2, each matching 5 bases. The receptor comes from a woman in her 30s with Graves disease. The specimen was peripheral blood mononuclear cells (PBMCs), collected at new diagnosis, from a patient treated with antithyroid drugs. In DNA form, the CDR3 reads TGTGCCAGCAGTTCGGGGCGGAAGGTCTACGAGCAGTACTTC. Translating it yields CASSSGRKVYEQYF.